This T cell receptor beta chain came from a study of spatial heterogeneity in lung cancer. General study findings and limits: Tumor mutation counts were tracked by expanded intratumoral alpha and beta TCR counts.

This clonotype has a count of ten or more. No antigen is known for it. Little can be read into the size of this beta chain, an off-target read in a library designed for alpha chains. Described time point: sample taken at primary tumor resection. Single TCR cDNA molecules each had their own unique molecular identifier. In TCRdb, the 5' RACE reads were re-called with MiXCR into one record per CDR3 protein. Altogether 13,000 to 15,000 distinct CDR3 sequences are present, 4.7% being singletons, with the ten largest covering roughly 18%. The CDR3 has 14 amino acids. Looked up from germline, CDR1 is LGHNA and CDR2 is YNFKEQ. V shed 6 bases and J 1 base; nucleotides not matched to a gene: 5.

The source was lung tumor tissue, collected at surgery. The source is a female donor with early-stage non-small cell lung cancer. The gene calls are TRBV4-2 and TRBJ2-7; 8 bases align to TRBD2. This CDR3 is CASRSLAGSYEQYF. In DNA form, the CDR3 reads TGTGCCAGCAGGAGCTTAGCGGGGTCCTACGAGCAGTACTTC.